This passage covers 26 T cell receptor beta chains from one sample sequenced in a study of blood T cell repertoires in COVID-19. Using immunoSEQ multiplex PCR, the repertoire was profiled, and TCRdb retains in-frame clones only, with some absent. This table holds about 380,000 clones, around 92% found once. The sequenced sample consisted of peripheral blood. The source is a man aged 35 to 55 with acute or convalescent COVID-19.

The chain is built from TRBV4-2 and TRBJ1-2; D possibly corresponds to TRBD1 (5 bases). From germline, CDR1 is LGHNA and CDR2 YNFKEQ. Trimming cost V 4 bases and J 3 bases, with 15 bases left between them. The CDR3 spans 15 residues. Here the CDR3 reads CASSLPGGDDYGYTF. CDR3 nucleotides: TGTGCCAGCAGCCTGCCCGGGGGAGATGACTATGGCTACACCTTC.

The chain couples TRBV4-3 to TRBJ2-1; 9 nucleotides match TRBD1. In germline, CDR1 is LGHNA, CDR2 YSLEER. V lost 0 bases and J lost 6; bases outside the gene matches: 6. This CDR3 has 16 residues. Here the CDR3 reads CASSQDWDRALNEQFF. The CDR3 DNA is TGCGCCAGCAGCCAAGACTGGGACAGGGCCCTCAATGAGCAGTTCTTC.

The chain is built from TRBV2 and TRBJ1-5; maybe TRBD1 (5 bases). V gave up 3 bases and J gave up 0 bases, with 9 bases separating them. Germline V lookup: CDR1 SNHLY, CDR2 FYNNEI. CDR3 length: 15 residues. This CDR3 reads CASSDRTNSNQPQHF. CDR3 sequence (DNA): TGTGCCAGCAGTGACCGGACAAATAGCAATCAGCCCCAGCATTTT. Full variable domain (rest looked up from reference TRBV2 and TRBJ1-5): EPEVTQTPSHQVTQMGQEVILRCVPISNHLYFYWYRQILGQKVEFLVSFYNNEISEKSEIFDDQFSVERPDGSNFTLKIRSTKLEDSAMYFCASSDRTNSNQPQHFGDGTRLSIL.

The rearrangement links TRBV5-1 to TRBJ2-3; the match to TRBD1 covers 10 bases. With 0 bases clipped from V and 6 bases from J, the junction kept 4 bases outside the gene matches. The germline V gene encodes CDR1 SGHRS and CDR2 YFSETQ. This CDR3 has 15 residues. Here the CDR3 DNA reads TGCGCCAGCAGCTTGGGGACAGGGGGTTATGATACGCAGTATTTT. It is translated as CASSLGTGGYDTQYF.

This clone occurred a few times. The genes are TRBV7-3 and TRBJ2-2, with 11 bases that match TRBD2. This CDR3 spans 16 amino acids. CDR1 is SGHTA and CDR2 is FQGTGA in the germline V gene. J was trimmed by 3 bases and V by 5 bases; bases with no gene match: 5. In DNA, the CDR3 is TGTGCCAGCAGCCCCTGGACTAGCGGGCACACCGGGGAGCTGTTTTTT. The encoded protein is CASSPWTSGHTGELFF.

This chain's CDR3 is CASSLEPGMRNTIYF. Here the CDR3 DNA reads TGTGCCAGCAGCTTAGAGCCGGGGATGAGGAACACCATATATTTT. The rearrangement uses TRBV11-2 and TRBJ1-3; D call uncertain. This CDR3 contains 15 residues. CDR1 SGHAT and CDR2 FQNNGV come from the germline V gene. Trimming took 0 bases from V and 7 from J, leaving 13 bases between them.

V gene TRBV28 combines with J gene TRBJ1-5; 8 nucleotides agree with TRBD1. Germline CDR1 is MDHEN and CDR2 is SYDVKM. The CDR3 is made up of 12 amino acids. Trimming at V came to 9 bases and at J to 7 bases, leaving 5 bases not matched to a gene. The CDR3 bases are TGTGCCAGTGGACAGGGTATACAGCCCCAGCATTTT. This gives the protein CASGQGIQPQHF. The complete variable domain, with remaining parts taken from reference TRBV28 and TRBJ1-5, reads DVKVTQSSRYLVKRTGEKVFLECVQDMDHENMFWYRQDPGLGLRLIYFSYDVKMKEKGDIPEGYSVSREKKERFSLILESASTNQTSMYLCASGQGIQPQHFGDGTRLSIL.

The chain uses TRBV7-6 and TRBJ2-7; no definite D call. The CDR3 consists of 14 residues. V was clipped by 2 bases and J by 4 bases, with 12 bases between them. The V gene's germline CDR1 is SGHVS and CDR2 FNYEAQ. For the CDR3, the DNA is TGTGCCAGCAGCTTATATGGCGGAGAATACGAGCAGTACTTC. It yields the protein CASSLYGGEYEQYF.

The DNA of the CDR3 is TGTGCCAGCAGGCGAGACATCTCTGGAAACACCATATATTTT. It is translated as CASRRDISGNTIYF. The chain has TRBV6-5 and TRBJ1-3; unclear D gene. The CDR3 consists of 14 residues. Germline CDR1 and CDR2: MNHEY and SVGAGI. V was shortened by 6 bases and J by 0 bases, with 9 bases between the two germline ends.

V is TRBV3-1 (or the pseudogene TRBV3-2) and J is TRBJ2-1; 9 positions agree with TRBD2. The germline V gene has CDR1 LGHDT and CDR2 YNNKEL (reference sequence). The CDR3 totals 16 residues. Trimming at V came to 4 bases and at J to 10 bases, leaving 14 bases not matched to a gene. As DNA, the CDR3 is TGTGCCAGCAGCCCCATGACCTTAGCGGGAGTGGGGGAGCAGTTCTTC. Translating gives CASSPMTLAGVGEQFF.

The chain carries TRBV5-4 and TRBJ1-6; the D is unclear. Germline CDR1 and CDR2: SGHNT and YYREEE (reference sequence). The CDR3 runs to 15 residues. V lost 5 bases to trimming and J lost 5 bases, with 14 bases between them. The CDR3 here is CASSHEVNDNSPLHF. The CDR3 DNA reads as TGTGCCAGCAGTCATGAGGTGAACGATAATTCACCCCTCCACTTT.

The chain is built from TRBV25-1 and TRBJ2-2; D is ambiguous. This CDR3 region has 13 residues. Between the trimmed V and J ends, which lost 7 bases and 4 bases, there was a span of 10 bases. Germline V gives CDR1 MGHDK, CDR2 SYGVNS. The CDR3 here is CASMRLFTGELFF. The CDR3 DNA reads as TGTGCCAGCATGCGTCTTTTCACCGGGGAGCTGTTTTTT.

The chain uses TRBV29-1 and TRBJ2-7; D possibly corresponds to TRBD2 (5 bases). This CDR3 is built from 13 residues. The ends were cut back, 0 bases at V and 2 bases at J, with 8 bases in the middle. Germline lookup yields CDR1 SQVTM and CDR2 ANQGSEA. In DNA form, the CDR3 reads TGCAGCGTTGAAGACATCGGGACCTACGAGCAGTACTTC. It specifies CSVEDIGTYEQYF.

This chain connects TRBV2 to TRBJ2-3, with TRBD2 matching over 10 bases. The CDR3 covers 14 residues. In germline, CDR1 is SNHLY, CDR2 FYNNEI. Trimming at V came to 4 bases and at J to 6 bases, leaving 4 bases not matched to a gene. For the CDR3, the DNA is TGTGCCAGCAGTGTTCTAGCGGGAGCGGATACGCAGTATTTT. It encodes CASSVLAGADTQYF. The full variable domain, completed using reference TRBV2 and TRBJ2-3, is EPEVTQTPSHQVTQMGQEVILRCVPISNHLYFYWYRQILGQKVEFLVSFYNNEISEKSEIFDDQFSVERPDGSNFTLKIRSTKLEDSAMYFCASSVLAGADTQYFGPGTRLTVL.

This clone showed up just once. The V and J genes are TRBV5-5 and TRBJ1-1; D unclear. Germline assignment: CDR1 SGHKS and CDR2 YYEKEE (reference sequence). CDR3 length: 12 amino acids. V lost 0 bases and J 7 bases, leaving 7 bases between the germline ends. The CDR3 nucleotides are TGTGCCAGCAGCTTGGGTCCCAGTGAAGCTTTCTTT. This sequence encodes CASSLGPSEAFF.

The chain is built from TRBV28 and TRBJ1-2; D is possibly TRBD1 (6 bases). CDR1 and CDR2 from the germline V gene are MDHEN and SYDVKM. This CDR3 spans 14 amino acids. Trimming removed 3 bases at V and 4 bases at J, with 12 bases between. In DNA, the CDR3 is TGTGCCAGCAGTTTGCAGGGGCCAATCTATGGCTACACCTTC. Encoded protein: CASSLQGPIYGYTF.

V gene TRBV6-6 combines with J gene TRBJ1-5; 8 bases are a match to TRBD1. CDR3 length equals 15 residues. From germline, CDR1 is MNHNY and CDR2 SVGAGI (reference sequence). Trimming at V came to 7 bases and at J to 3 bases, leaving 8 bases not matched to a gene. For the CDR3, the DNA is TGTGCCAGCACTGGACAGGGAACCTACAATCAGCCCCAGCATTTT. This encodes CASTGQGTYNQPQHF.

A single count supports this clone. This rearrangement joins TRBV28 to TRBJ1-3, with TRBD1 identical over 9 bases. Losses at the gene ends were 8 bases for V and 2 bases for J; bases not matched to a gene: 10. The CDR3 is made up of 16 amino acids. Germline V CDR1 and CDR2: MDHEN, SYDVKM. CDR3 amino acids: CASVSRDRVTGNTIYF. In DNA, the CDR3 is TGTGCCAGCGTCTCCCGGGACAGGGTAACTGGAAACACCATATATTTT. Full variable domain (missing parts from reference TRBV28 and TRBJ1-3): DVKVTQSSRYLVKRTGEKVFLECVQDMDHENMFWYRQDPGLGLRLIYFSYDVKMKEKGDIPEGYSVSREKKERFSLILESASTNQTSMYLCASVSRDRVTGNTIYFGEGSWLTVV.

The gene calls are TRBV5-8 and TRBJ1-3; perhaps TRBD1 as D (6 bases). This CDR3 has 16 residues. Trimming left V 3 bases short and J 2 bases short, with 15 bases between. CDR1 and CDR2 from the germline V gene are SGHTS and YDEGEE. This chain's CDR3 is CASSSLQGYPGNTIYF. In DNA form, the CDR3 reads TGTGCCAGCAGCTCTCTGCAGGGGTATCCTGGAAACACCATATATTTT.

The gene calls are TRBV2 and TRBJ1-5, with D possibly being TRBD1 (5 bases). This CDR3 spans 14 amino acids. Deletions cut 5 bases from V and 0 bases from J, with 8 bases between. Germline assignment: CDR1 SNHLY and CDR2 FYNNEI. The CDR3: CASSRTISNQPQHF. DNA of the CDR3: TGTGCCAGCAGTCGGACAATTAGCAATCAGCCCCAGCATTTT.

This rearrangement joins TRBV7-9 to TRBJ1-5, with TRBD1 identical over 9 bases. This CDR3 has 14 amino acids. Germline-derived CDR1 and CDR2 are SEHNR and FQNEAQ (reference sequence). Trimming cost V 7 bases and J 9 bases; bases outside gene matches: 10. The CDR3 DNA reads TGTGCCAGCACGACAGGGGGGACTTCACGGCCCCAGCATTTT. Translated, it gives CASTTGGTSRPQHF.

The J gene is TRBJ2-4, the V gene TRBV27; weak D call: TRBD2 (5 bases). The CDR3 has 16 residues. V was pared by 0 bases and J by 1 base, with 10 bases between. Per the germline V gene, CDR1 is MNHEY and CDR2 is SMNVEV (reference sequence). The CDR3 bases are TGTGCCAGCAGTTTATCGATTGGGGAGGCCAAAAACATTCAGTACTTC. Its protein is CASSLSIGEAKNIQYF.

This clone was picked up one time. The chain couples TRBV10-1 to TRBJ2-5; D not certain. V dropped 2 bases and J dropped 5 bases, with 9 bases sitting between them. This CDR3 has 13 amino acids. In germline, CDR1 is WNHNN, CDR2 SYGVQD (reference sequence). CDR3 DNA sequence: TGCGCCAGCAGTGAGGGTGCCCGGGAGACCCAGTACTTC. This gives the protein CASSEGARETQYF.

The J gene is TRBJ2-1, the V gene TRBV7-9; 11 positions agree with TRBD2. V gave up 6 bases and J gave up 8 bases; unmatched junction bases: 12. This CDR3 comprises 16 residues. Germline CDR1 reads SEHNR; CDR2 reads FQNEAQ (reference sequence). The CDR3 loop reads CASSSKLAGEEDEQFF. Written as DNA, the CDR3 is TGTGCCAGCAGTTCGAAACTAGCGGGAGAGGAGGATGAGCAGTTCTTC.

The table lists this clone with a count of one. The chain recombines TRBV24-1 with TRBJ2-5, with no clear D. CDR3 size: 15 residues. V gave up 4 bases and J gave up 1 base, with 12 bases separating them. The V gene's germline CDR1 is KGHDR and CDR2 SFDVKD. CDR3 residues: CATSDQRVSQETQYF. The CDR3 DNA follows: TGTGCCACCAGTGACCAACGAGTAAGCCAAGAGACCCAGTACTTC.

Here the CDR3 reads CATSDKGQGVCVEQPQHF. The CDR3 DNA reads as TGTGCCACCAGTGATAAGGGGCAGGGGGTATGTGTTGAACAGCCCCAGCATTTT. This chain uses TRBV24-1 with TRBJ1-5, with 7 positions matching TRBD1. The germline CDR1 and CDR2 sequences are KGHDR and SFDVKD. CDR3 size: 18 residues. The trim removed 3 bases at V and 7 bases at J, leaving 17 bases unmatched.